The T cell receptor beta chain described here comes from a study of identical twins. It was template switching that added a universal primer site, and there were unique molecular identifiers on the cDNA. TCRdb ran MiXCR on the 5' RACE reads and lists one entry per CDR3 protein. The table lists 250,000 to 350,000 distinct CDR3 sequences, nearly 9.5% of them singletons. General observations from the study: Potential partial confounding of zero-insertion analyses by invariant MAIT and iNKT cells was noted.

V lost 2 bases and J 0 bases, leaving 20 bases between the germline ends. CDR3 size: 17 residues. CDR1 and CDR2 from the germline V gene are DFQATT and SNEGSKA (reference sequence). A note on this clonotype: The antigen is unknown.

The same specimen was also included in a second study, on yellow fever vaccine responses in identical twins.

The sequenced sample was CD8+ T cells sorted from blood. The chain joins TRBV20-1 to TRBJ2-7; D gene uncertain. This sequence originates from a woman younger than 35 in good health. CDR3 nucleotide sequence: TGCAGTGCTAGACCTCTTCGCGAGGCCGAGAGCTCCTACGAGCAGTACTTC. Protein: CSARPLREAESSYEQYF.